This is a list of T cell receptor beta chains from one sample in a study of OX40 agonist ivuxolimab in advanced cancers. This table comes from immunoSEQ multiplex PCR, and its TCRdb copy is limited to in-frame clones, with some not included. Of 85,000 to 100,000 clones in the sample, roughly 86% are singletons; the top ten hold 4.5% to 5.5%. The starting material was CD4+ or CD8+ T cells sorted from blood, obtained in a trial of the OX40 agonist ivuxolimab. The receptors were sampled from an adult with an advanced solid tumor such as melanoma, head and neck, liver or kidney cancer. The CDR3 runs from the conserved cysteine through the conserved F or W. The D gene is left open where the match is weak. The size entry is marked missing in some rows and otherwise reads once, few, many or a size class.

J: TRBJ1-4
D: TRBD1
size: -
V: TRBV7-9
DNA: TGTGCCAGCAGCCGACAGGGACCTAATGAAAAACTGTTTTTT
CDR3: CASSRQGPNEKLFF

J: TRBJ1-5
D: -
size: -
V: TRBV10-1
DNA: TGCGCCAGCGGATCTGTTACGGACAGACCCTCCGCACCTTTTAATCAGCCCCAGCATTTT
CDR3: CASGSVTDRPSAPFNQPQHF

J: TRBJ2-1
D: TRBD2
size: -
V: TRBV5-8
DNA: TGTGCCAGCAGCACGCCAGCGGGAGGGATACGGAGCTCCTACAATGAGCAGTTCTTC
CDR3: CASSTPAGGIRSSYNEQFF

J: TRBJ1-2
D: TRBD1
size: -
V: TRBV27
DNA: TGTGCCAGCAGTTCGGACAGGGTGGGGCGGGGTGGCTACACCTTC
CDR3: CASSSDRVGRGGYTF

J: TRBJ1-5
D: -
size: few
V: TRBV10-2
DNA: TGCGCCAGCAGTAATCCCGGGGAAGGTCAGCCCCAGCATTTT
CDR3: CASSNPGEGQPQHF

J: TRBJ2-6
D: TRBD1
size: -
V: TRBV19
DNA: TGTGCCAGTACCCGACCGACAGGGGGCATTTGGTCTGGGGCCAACGTCCTGACTTTC
CDR3: CASTRPTGGIWSGANVLTF

J: TRBJ1-2
D: -
size: -
V: TRBV2
DNA: TGTGCCAGCAGTACGCAGGGCTATGGCTACACCTTC
CDR3: CASSTQGYGYTF

J: TRBJ2-7
D: TRBD2
size: -
V: TRBV27
DNA: TGTGCCAGCAGTCCCCTAAAGACTAGCGCAACCTACGAGCAGTACTTC
CDR3: CASSPLKTSATYEQYF

J: TRBJ2-2
D: -
size: -
V: TRBV7-8
DNA: TGTGCCAGCAGCTTTGGCCAAGGGGTAGTCACCGGGGAGCTGTTTTTT
CDR3: CASSFGQGVVTGELFF

J: TRBJ2-1
D: TRBD2
size: -
V: TRBV2
DNA: TGTGCCAGCAGTGAAGTGGCTAGCGGGCGCAATGAGCAGTTCTTC
CDR3: CASSEVASGRNEQFF

J: TRBJ2-5
D: -
size: -
V: TRBV7-7
DNA: TGTGCTAGCAGTTCAGACAGGTACCAAGAGACCCAGTACTTC
CDR3: CASSSDRYQETQYF

J: TRBJ1-5
D: -
size: -
V: TRBV6-5
DNA: TGTGCCAGCAGTGAACAGGTCAATCAGCCCCAGCATTTT
CDR3: CASSEQVNQPQHF

J: TRBJ2-3
D: TRBD1
size: -
V: TRBV5-1
DNA: TGCGCCAGCAGCTTGAAAGTTGGGACAGGGGGCGCAGATACGCAGTATTTT
CDR3: CASSLKVGTGGADTQYF

J: TRBJ2-1
D: TRBD1
size: -
V: TRBV11-2
DNA: TGTGCCAGCAGCTTAATGGCACTGACAGGGGGCTCCTACAATGAGCAGTTCTTC
CDR3: CASSLMALTGGSYNEQFF

J: TRBJ2-7
D: TRBD1
size: -
V: TRBV11-2
DNA: TGTGCCAGCAGCTTAGCTCGAGGACAGGGGGCCTACGAGCAGTACTTC
CDR3: CASSLARGQGAYEQYF

J: TRBJ2-5
D: TRBD2
size: -
V: TRBV11-2
DNA: TGTGCCAGCAGCCCACTAGCGGGCGGGGAGACCCAGTACTTC
CDR3: CASSPLAGGETQYF

J: TRBJ2-7
D: TRBD2
size: -
V: TRBV5-1
DNA: TGCGCCAGCAGCTCTTCAGCGGGATTAAGCAACTACGAGCAGTACTTC
CDR3: CASSSSAGLSNYEQYF

J: TRBJ2-1
D: TRBD2
size: once
V: TRBV11-3
DNA: TGTGCCAGCAGCCGAAAACAAGAGACTAGCGGGAGGGACAATGAGCAGTTCTTC
CDR3: CASSRKQETSGRDNEQFF

J: TRBJ2-2
D: TRBD2
size: -
V: TRBV5-1
DNA: TGCGCCAGCAGATCAGCGGGAGCGGTGTCCGGGGAGCTGTTTTTT
CDR3: CASRSAGAVSGELFF

J: TRBJ2-5
D: -
size: -
V: TRBV19
DNA: TGTGCCAGTAGTGTTCAGACATCGTACCAAGAGACCCAGTACTTC
CDR3: CASSVQTSYQETQYF

J: TRBJ2-7
D: -
size: -
V: TRBV11-2
DNA: TGTGCCAGCAGCTTAGATCGAGGGCCCCACGAGCAGTACTTC
CDR3: CASSLDRGPHEQYF

J: TRBJ2-7
D: -
size: -
V: TRBV6-1
DNA: TGTGCCAGCAGTGAAGGGGGCGGCGTTTTGGGGCAGTACTTC
CDR3: CASSEGGGVLGQYF

J: TRBJ1-1
D: -
size: -
V: TRBV6-1
DNA: TGTGCCAGCAGTAAAGGACTAATCGGCACTGAAGCTTTCTTT
CDR3: CASSKGLIGTEAFF

J: TRBJ2-7
D: -
size: -
V: TRBV7-3
DNA: TGTGCCAGCAGCTTGGGCAGGGGCTCCTACGAGCAGTACTTC
CDR3: CASSLGRGSYEQYF

J: TRBJ1-5
D: TRBD1
size: once
V: TRBV5-1
DNA: TGCGCCAGCAGCTTGGGCGACAGGGTTGGTATCAATCAGCCCCAGCATTTT
CDR3: CASSLGDRVGINQPQHF

J: TRBJ2-5
D: TRBD1
size: -
V: TRBV28
DNA: TGTGCCAGCAGGAAGAGCACAGGGGAAATAGAGACCCAGTACTTC
CDR3: CASRKSTGEIETQYF

J: TRBJ2-6
D: -
size: -
V: TRBV28
DNA: TGTGCCAGCAGTGGTCCGGGGCGCTTCTCCTCTGGGGCCAACGTCCTGACTTTC
CDR3: CASSGPGRFSSGANVLTF

J: TRBJ2-3
D: -
size: -
V: TRBV7-2
DNA: TGTGCCAGCAGCTTATTGCCTGAAACAGATACGCAGTATTTT
CDR3: CASSLLPETDTQYF

J: TRBJ1-1
D: -
size: -
V: TRBV5-1
DNA: TGCGCCAGCAGCTTGATGGGGGACACTGAAGCTTTCTTT
CDR3: CASSLMGDTEAFF

J: TRBJ2-4
D: -
size: -
V: TRBV29-1
DNA: TGCAGCGTTGTCGAGGGGAAAAACATTCAGTACTTC
CDR3: CSVVEGKNIQYF

J: TRBJ1-1
D: -
size: -
V: TRBV14
DNA: TGTGCCAGCAGCCAAAGGGGACTAGAAACCACTGAAGCTTTCTTT
CDR3: CASSQRGLETTEAFF

J: TRBJ1-1
D: -
size: -
V: TRBV5-6
DNA: TGTGCCAGCAGCTTTATGTCGGGGAACACTGAAGCTTTCTTT
CDR3: CASSFMSGNTEAFF

J: TRBJ1-6
D: -
size: -
V: TRBV5-1
DNA: TGCGCCAGCAGACCAGGGGAACAATATAATTCACCCCTCCACTTT
CDR3: CASRPGEQYNSPLHF

J: TRBJ1-2
D: TRBD1
size: -
V: TRBV6-6
DNA: TGTGCCAGCAGTTACACCATAAGTAAAACAGGGGGTGGCTACACCTTC
CDR3: CASSYTISKTGGGYTF

J: TRBJ2-1
D: -
size: -
V: TRBV14
DNA: TGTGCCAGCAGCCAAAACCGGGGGTTCTCCTACAATGAGCAGTTCTTC
CDR3: CASSQNRGFSYNEQFF

J: TRBJ2-3
D: -
size: -
V: TRBV11-2
DNA: TGTGCCAGCAGCTCCCGGGCCTCTAGCACAGATACGCAGTATTTT
CDR3: CASSSRASSTDTQYF

J: TRBJ1-1
D: -
size: few
V: TRBV28
DNA: TGTGCCAGCAGTTTGGCATTTGGGGAAGCTTTCTTT
CDR3: CASSLAFGEAFF

J: TRBJ2-1
D: -
size: -
V: TRBV5-1
DNA: TGCGCCAGCAGCACACAACTAGCATTCAATGAGCAGTTCTTC
CDR3: CASSTQLAFNEQFF

J: TRBJ2-1
D: TRBD2
size: -
V: TRBV7-9
DNA: TGTGCCAGCAGCTCGGTTAGCGGGATCGGGATAGAGCAGTTCTTC
CDR3: CASSSVSGIGIEQFF

J: TRBJ2-2
D: -
size: once
V: TRBV7-3
DNA: TGTGCCAGCAGCTCAAAACTGGGCGCCGGGGAGCTGTTTTTT
CDR3: CASSSKLGAGELFF

J: TRBJ2-1
D: TRBD2
size: -
V: TRBV7-7
DNA: TGTGCTAGCAGCCCCGGACTAGCGGGAGTAGGTGAGCAGTTCTTC
CDR3: CASSPGLAGVGEQFF

J: TRBJ2-5
D: -
size: -
V: TRBV27
DNA: TGTGCCAGCAGTTTAAGCGGTGAGACCCAGTACTTC
CDR3: CASSLSGETQYF

J: TRBJ1-1
D: TRBD1
size: few
V: TRBV6-1
DNA: TGTGCCAGCAGTTGGCAGGGGGAAGACACTGAAGCTTTCTTT
CDR3: CASSWQGEDTEAFF

J: TRBJ2-1
D: TRBD2
size: -
V: TRBV9
DNA: TGTGCCAGCAGCGTAAGGGCGGGAGGAACCTACAATGAGCAGTTCTTC
CDR3: CASSVRAGGTYNEQFF

J: TRBJ1-2
D: TRBD1
size: -
V: TRBV25-1
DNA: TGTGCCAGCAGTGATCCGGGACAGGGGTTTAACTATGGCTACACCTTC
CDR3: CASSDPGQGFNYGYTF

J: TRBJ2-3
D: TRBD1
size: once
V: TRBV7-2
DNA: TGTGCCAGCAGCATAGGACAGGCAGATACGCAGTATTTT
CDR3: CASSIGQADTQYF

J: TRBJ1-4
D: TRBD1
size: -
V: TRBV28
DNA: TGTGCCAGCAGGGGGGACAGGGAAAAACTGTTTTTT
CDR3: CASRGDREKLFF